This T cell receptor (beta chain) was sequenced during a study of shared clonotypes between healthy human individuals. CDR1 LNHDA and CDR2 SQIVND come from the germline V gene (reference sequence). This CDR3 is built from 18 residues. After removal of 5 bases from V and 3 bases from J, the junction contained 16 bases not matched to a gene. All the donors were Caucasian adults who lived in Nashville, Tennessee. Profiling relied on immunoSEQ multiplex PCR, and the TCRdb table lists in-frame clones only, not all of them. The sample carries about 1.1 million clones, roughly 80% recorded once. This chain links TRBV19 with TRBJ2-4; 7 positions agree with TRBD1. The sample taken for sequencing was memory CD4+ T cells from PBMCs. Subset reported: CD45RA-negative fraction. The TCR comes from a man younger than 30 in good health. Some clones in this sample may be carry-over from other donors' samples. This CDR3 reads CASSPRFRIQGDKNIQYF. The CDR3 nucleotides are TGTGCCAGTAGTCCCCGTTTCCGCATTCAGGGGGACAAAAACATTCAGTACTTC.